One sample yielded the 2 T cell receptor beta chains listed below, sequenced in a study of OX40 agonist ivuxolimab in advanced cancers. The assay was immunoSEQ multiplex PCR, and TCRdb's table has in-frame clones only and misses some. The sample consists of about 60,000 clones, about four fifths of them appearing once. The sequencing used CD4+ or CD8+ T cells sorted from blood, collected in a trial of the OX40 agonist ivuxolimab. The receptors shown here come from an adult with an advanced solid tumor such as melanoma, head and neck, liver or kidney cancer.

The chain couples TRBV6-5 to TRBJ2-7, with D maybe TRBD1 (5 bases). In germline, CDR1 is MNHEY, CDR2 SVGAGI. The CDR3 is made up of 13 amino acids. The ends were cut back, 2 bases at V and 2 bases at J, with 7 bases in the middle. CDR3 coding DNA: TGTGCCAGCAGTTACAGGGGCCCCTACGAGCAGTACTTC. It encodes CASSYRGPYEQYF.

The chain uses TRBV10-3 and TRBJ2-5; 7 bases agree with TRBD1. The V segment lost 4 bases and the J segment 13 bases; nucleotides outside the gene matches: 6. CDR1 and CDR2 (germline): ENHRY, SYGVKD. The CDR3 runs to 11 residues. CDR3 sequence: CAISARGQLYF. DNA for the CDR3: TGTGCCATCAGTGCCCGGGGACAGCTGTACTTC.